These T cell receptor beta chains were read from a single sample in a study of blood T cell repertoires in COVID-19. Clones were read by immunoSEQ multiplex PCR, and TCRdb kept only the in-frame ones, dropping some. The sample includes about 410,000 clones, over 75% seen only once; the top ten take less than 2%. Specimen: peripheral blood. The receptors come from a woman aged 40 to 49 with COVID-19, enrolled during active disease. CDR3s include the opening cysteine and the closing phenylalanine or tryptophan. Fields, in order: V gene, D gene, clone size, J gene, CDR3 protein, CDR3 DNA. A D gene is named only where the DNA matches it firmly. Clone sizes are given selectively: once, few, many, or a class where the clone is expanded.

TRBV28	.	.	TRBJ2-7	CASFGGGRYEQYF	TGTGCCAGCTTTGGAGGGGGCAGGTACGAGCAGTACTTC
TRBV5-1	.	.	TRBJ1-1	CASSLVGGNTEAFF	TGCGCCAGCAGCTTGGTAGGGGGAAACACTGAAGCTTTCTTT
TRBV6-5	.	.	TRBJ1-3	CASSYFSPSSGNTIYF	TGTGCCAGCAGTTACTTTAGTCCGTCCTCTGGAAACACCATATATTTT
TRBV27	.	.	TRBJ1-6	CASRKRGRDNSPLHF	TGTGCCAGCAGAAAAAGGGGCCGAGATAATTCACCCCTCCACTTT
TRBV7-2	TRBD1	once	TRBJ1-3	CASSYVRGQGGNTIYF	TGTGCCAGCAGCTATGTCAGGGGGCAAGGCGGAAACACCATATATTTT
TRBV18	.	.	TRBJ1-4	CASSPPRDNAVNEKLFF	TGTGCCAGCTCACCACCCCGGGACAACGCGGTGAATGAAAAACTGTTTTTT
TRBV6-1	.	once	TRBJ2-1	CASSDRKDEQFF	TGTGCCAGCAGTGACAGGAAGGATGAGCAGTTCTTC
TRBV5-5	TRBD1	.	TRBJ1-2	CASSTTGGQGYTF	TGTGCCAGCAGCACGACAGGGGGCCAAGGCTACACCTTC
TRBV6-2/TRBV6-3	TRBD2	.	TRBJ2-7	CASSYGSSGSNEQYF	TGTGCCAGCAGTTACGGGTCAAGCGGGAGCAACGAGCAGTACTTC
TRBV5-1	TRBD1	.	TRBJ2-7	CASSLVGIDRGPYEQYF	TGCGCCAGCAGCTTGGTGGGCATCGACAGGGGGCCCTACGAGCAGTACTTC
TRBV5-4	.	.	TRBJ1-1	CASSRPDRIEAFF	TGTGCCAGCAGCCGTCCTGACAGAATTGAAGCTTTCTTT
TRBV6-6	.	.	TRBJ2-2	CASTLRGNTGELFF	TGTGCCAGCACCCTAAGAGGGAACACCGGGGAGCTGTTTTTT
TRBV28	.	.	TRBJ2-5	CATGMGPGGTQYF	TGTGCTACGGGGATGGGTCCCGGTGGGACCCAGTACTTC
TRBV7-9	.	.	TRBJ2-7	CAGGQGSSYEQYF	TGTGCCGGGGGCCAGGGGAGCTCCTACGAGCAGTACTTC
TRBV4-1	TRBD1	.	TRBJ2-7	CASSLGQGSYEQYF	TGCGCCAGCAGCCTGGGACAGGGAAGCTACGAGCAGTACTTC
TRBV10-3	TRBD1	.	TRBJ1-4	CAISGTGDEKLFF	TGTGCCATCAGTGGGACAGGGGATGAAAAACTGTTTTTT
TRBV29-1	.	.	TRBJ2-1	CSVDNNEQFF	TGCAGCGTTGATAACAATGAGCAGTTCTTC
TRBV5-1	TRBD1	.	TRBJ1-4	CASSSVTGGDEKLFF	TGCGCCAGCAGCTCGGTGACAGGGGGTGACGAAAAACTGTTTTTT
TRBV6-5	.	.	TRBJ1-5	CASSYRGGQPQHF	TGTGCCAGCAGTTACCGCGGCGGGCAGCCCCAGCATTTT
TRBV6-6	TRBD1	.	TRBJ1-4	CASSFQGAVINEKLFF	TGTGCCAGCAGTTTTCAGGGGGCTGTTATTAATGAAAAACTGTTTTTT
TRBV29-1	.	.	TRBJ1-1	CSTQAGLNTEAFF	TGCAGCACCCAAGCAGGGTTGAACACTGAAGCTTTCTTT
TRBV5-1	TRBD2	.	TRBJ2-5	CASSAGTSGETQYF	TGCGCCAGCAGCGCCGGGACTAGCGGAGAGACCCAGTACTTC
TRBV5-1	.	.	TRBJ2-5	CASSLDGSETQYF	TGCGCCAGCAGCTTGGACGGGTCAGAGACCCAGTACTTC
TRBV10-3	TRBD1	.	TRBJ1-2	CAISEPGQGNYYGYTF	TGTGCCATCAGTGAGCCGGGACAGGGGAATTACTATGGCTACACCTTC
TRBV27	.	.	TRBJ1-3	CASSLSGTTGNTIYF	TGTGCCAGCAGTTTATCCGGGACTACTGGAAACACCATATATTTT
TRBV5-1	TRBD1	.	TRBJ1-3	CASLCCGTGLNTIYF	TGCGCCAGTCTGTGTTGCGGGACAGGGCTTAACACCATATATTTT
TRBV27	TRBD2	.	TRBJ2-2	CASSFQRGGLGNTGELFF	TGTGCCAGCAGTTTCCAGCGGGGGGGCTTGGGGAACACCGGGGAGCTGTTTTTT
TRBV30	.	.	TRBJ1-3	CAWSEGSGGNTIYF	TGTGCCTGGAGTGAGGGGTCGGGTGGAAACACCATATATTTT
TRBV6-5	.	.	TRBJ2-7	CASLGGGTIYEQYF	TGTGCCAGCCTAGGGGGCGGGACGATCTACGAGCAGTACTTC
TRBV27	TRBD1	.	TRBJ1-4	CASSPQGAGEKLFF	TGTGCCAGCAGTCCGCAGGGGGCAGGTGAAAAACTGTTTTTT
TRBV5-4	.	once	TRBJ2-4	CASSLGGAKNIQYF	TGTGCCAGCAGCTTGGGTGGCGCCAAAAACATTCAGTACTTC
TRBV28	.	.	TRBJ1-5	CASSLGEGQPQHF	TGTGCCAGCAGTTTAGGGGAGGGTCAGCCCCAGCATTTT
TRBV5-1	.	.	TRBJ1-2	CASSGPSYGYTF	TGCGCCAGCAGCGGCCCTAGCTATGGCTACACCTTC
TRBV11-2	.	.	TRBJ2-7	CASRPLISYEQYF	TGTGCCAGCAGGCCACTTATTAGTTACGAGCAGTACTTC
TRBV2	.	.	TRBJ1-5	CASSGSYQPQHF	TGTGCCAGCAGTGGAAGCTATCAGCCCCAGCATTTT
TRBV19	TRBD1	once	TRBJ2-3	CASRGTGTGSGITDTQYF	TGTGCCAGTAGAGGTACCGGGACAGGGAGCGGTATCACAGATACGCAGTATTTT
TRBV10-3	.	.	TRBJ1-2	CAIFHDRYYGYTF	TGTGCCATCTTTCACGACAGATACTATGGCTACACCTTC
TRBV7-6	TRBD2	.	TRBJ2-7	CASSSSPSSGGAVPQQYF	TGTGCCAGCAGCTCCTCGCCCTCTAGCGGGGGGGCCGTTCCGCAGCAGTACTTC
TRBV29-1	.	.	TRBJ1-1	CSVGGAGQPNTEAFF	TGCAGCGTGGGGGGGGCAGGGCAGCCGAACACTGAAGCTTTCTTT
TRBV11-2	.	.	TRBJ2-1	CASSPIKHAYNEQFF	TGTGCCAGCAGCCCGATCAAGCATGCCTACAATGAGCAGTTCTTC
TRBV7-9	TRBD2	.	TRBJ2-7	CASSFGGSGAYEQYF	TGTGCCAGCAGCTTTGGGGGAAGCGGGGCCTACGAGCAGTACTTC
TRBV10-3	.	.	TRBJ1-1	CAISEQQGNTEAFF	TGTGCCATCAGTGAGCAACAGGGTAACACTGAAGCTTTCTTT
TRBV7-9	TRBD2	.	TRBJ2-7	CASSPGTRGSYEQYF	TGTGCCAGCAGCCCCGGGACTAGGGGTTCCTACGAGCAGTACTTC
TRBV9	TRBD1	.	TRBJ1-2	CASSVEGGGSGGYTF	TGTGCCAGCAGCGTAGAAGGGGGCGGATCAGGAGGCTACACCTTC
TRBV10-1	TRBD1	.	TRBJ1-6	CASSGGGRDRGKGNSPLHF	TGCGCCAGCAGTGGGGGTGGGAGAGACAGGGGCAAAGGAAATTCACCCCTCCACTTT
TRBV6-5	TRBD1	.	TRBJ1-1	CASSRQGYEAFF	TGTGCCAGCAGTCGACAGGGTTATGAAGCTTTCTTT
TRBV7-3	.	.	TRBJ2-1	CASSFRGASSYNEQFF	TGTGCCAGCAGCTTTAGAGGAGCTAGCTCCTACAATGAGCAGTTCTTC
TRBV5-8	TRBD1	.	TRBJ2-7	CASSLEQGAPYEQYF	TGTGCCAGCAGCTTGGAGCAGGGGGCGCCCTACGAGCAGTACTTC
TRBV4-3	.	once	TRBJ2-7	CASSQKRGRERQYF	TGCGCCAGCAGCCAAAAGAGGGGGAGGGAGAGGCAGTACTTC
TRBV5-5	TRBD1	.	TRBJ1-2	CASSSLTGGGYGYTF	TGTGCCAGCAGCTCCTTGACAGGGGGCGGCTATGGCTACACCTTC
TRBV27	.	.	TRBJ1-6	CASSLQGIRNSPLHF	TGTGCCAGCAGCCTACAGGGTATTCGTAATTCACCCCTCCACTTT
TRBV6-2/TRBV6-3	.	.	TRBJ1-6	CASSYSGRTNSPLHF	TGTGCCAGCAGTTACTCTGGACGGACAAATTCACCCCTCCACTTT
TRBV28	.	.	TRBJ1-2	CASSLYEELPNYGYTF	TGTGCCAGCAGTTTATACGAGGAGCTTCCGAACTATGGCTACACCTTC